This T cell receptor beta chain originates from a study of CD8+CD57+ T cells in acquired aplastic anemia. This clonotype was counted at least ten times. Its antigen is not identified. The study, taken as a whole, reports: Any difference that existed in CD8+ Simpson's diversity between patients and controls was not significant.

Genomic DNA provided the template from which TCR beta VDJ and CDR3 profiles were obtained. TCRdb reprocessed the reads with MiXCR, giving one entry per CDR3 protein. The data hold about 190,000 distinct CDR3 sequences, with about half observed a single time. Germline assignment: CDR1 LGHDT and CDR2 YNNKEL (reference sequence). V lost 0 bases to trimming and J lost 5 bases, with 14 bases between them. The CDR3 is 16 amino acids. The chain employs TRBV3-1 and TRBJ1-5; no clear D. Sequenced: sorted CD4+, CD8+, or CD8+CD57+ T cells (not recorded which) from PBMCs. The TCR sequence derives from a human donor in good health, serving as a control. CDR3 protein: CASSQDRAGFDQPQHF. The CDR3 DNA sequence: TGTGCCAGCAGCCAAGATAGGGCTGGGTTCGATCAGCCCCAGCATTTT.